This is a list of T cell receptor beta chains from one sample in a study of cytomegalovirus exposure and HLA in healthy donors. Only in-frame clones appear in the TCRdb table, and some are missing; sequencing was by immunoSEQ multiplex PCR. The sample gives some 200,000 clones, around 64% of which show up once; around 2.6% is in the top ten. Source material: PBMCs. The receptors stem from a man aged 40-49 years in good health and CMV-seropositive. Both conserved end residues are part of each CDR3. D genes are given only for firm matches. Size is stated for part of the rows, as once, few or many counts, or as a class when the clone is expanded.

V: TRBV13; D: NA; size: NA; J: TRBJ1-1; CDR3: CASSSPFKGRTEAFF; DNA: TGTGCCAGCAGCTCCCCGTTTAAGGGGCGGACTGAAGCTTTCTTT
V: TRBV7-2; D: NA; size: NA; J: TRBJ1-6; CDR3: CASSLRGKWSPLHF; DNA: TGTGCCAGCAGCTTGAGGGGGAAGTGGTCACCCCTCCACTTT
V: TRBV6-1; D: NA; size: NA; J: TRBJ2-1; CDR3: CASIGRQGSYNEQFF; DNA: TGTGCCAGCATCGGCCGGCAGGGCTCCTACAATGAGCAGTTCTTC
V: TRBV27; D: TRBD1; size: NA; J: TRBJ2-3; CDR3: CASSSYRGLTDTQYF; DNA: TGTGCCAGCAGTTCTTACAGGGGGCTAACAGATACGCAGTATTTT
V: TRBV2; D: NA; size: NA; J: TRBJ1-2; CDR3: CASSGVVYGYTF; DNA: TGTGCCAGCAGTGGTGTCGTTTATGGCTACACCTTC
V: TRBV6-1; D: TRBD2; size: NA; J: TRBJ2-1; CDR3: CASSSSGGLQGEQFF; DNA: TGTGCCAGCAGTTCTAGCGGGGGACTACAAGGTGAGCAGTTCTTC
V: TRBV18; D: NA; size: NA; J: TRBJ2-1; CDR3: CASSRTGGSYNEQFF; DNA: TGTGCCAGCTCACGTACGGGTGGGTCCTACAATGAGCAGTTCTTC
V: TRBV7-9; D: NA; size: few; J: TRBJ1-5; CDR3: CSSSPPAWTAHNQPQHF; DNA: TGTTCCAGCAGCCCCCCCGCGTGGACAGCCCACAATCAGCCCCAGCATTTT
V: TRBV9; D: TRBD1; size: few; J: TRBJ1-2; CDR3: CASSGRQGIYGYTF; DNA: TGTGCCAGCAGCGGAAGACAGGGGATCTATGGCTACACCTTC
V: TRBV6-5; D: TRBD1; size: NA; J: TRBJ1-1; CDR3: CASRVTGEATEAFF; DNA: TGTGCCAGCAGAGTGACAGGGGAGGCCACTGAAGCTTTCTTT
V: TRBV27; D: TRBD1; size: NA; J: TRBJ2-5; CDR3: CASSLEGAYETQYF; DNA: TGTGCCAGCAGTTTAGAGGGGGCCTACGAGACCCAGTACTTC
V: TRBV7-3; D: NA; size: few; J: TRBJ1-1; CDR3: CASSPHGGRGEAFF; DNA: TGTGCCAGCAGCCCACACGGGGGTCGAGGGGAAGCTTTCTTT
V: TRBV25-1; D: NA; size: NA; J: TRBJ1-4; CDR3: CASSEPLYEKLFF; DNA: TGTGCCAGCAGTGAACCCCTCTACGAAAAACTGTTTTTT
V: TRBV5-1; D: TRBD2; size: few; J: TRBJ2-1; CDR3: CASSPVRLAGGLRHGSYNEQFF; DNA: TGCGCCAGCAGTCCGGTAAGACTAGCGGGGGGCCTTCGGCACGGCTCCTACAATGAGCAGTTCTTC